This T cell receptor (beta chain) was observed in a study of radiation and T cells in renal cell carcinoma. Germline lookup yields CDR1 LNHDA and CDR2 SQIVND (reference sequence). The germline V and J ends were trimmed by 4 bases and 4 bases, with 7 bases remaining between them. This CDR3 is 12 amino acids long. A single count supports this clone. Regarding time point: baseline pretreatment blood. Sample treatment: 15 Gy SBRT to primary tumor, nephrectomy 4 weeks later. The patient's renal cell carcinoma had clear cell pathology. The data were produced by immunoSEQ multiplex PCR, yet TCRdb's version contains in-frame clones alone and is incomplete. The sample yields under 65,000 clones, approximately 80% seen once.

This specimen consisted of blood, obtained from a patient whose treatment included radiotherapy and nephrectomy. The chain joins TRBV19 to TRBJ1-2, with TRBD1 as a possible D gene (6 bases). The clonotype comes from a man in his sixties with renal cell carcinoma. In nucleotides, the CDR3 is TGTGCCAGTAGTAAGGGGGGCTATGGCTACACCTTC. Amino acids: CASSKGGYGYTF.